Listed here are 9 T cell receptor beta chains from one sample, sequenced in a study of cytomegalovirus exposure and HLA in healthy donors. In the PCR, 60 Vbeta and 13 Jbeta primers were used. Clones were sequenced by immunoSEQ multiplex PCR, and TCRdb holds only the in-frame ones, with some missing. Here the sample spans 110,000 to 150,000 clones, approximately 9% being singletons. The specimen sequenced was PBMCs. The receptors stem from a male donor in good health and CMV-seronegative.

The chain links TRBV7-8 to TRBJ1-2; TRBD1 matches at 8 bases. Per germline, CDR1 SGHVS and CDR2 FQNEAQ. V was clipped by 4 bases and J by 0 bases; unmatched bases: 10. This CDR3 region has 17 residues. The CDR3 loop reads CASSSRGLYLANYGYTF. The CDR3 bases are TGTGCCAGCAGCTCCAGGGGGCTCTATTTAGCTAACTATGGCTACACCTTC.

The CDR3 coding sequence is TGTGCCACCAGTAGTGGGGCGGCTAGCGGTTACGAGCAGTACTTC. This gives the protein CATSSGAASGYEQYF. V gene TRBV19 combines with J gene TRBJ2-7, with 7 positions matching TRBD2. Germline lookup yields CDR1 LNHDA and CDR2 SQIVND (reference sequence). V lost 10 bases and J lost 4; bases outside the gene matches: 16. CDR3 length equals 15 residues.

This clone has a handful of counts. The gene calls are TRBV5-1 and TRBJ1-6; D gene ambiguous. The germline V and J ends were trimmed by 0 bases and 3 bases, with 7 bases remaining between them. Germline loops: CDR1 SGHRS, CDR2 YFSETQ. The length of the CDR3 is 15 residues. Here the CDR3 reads CASSLGTDYNSPLHF. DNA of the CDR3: TGCGCCAGCAGCTTGGGGACTGACTATAATTCACCCCTCCACTTT.

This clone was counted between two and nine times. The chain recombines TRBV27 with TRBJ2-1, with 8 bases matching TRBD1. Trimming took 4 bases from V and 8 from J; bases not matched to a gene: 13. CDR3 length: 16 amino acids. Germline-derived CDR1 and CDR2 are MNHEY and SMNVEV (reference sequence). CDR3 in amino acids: CASSYTRDRGGDEQFF. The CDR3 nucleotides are TGTGCCAGCAGTTATACCCGTGACAGGGGTGGGGATGAGCAGTTCTTC.

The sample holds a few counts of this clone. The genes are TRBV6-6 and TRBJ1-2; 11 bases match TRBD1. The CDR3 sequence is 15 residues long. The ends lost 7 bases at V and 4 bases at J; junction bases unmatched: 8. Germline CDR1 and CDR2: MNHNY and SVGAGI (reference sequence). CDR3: CASTRDRGATYGYTF. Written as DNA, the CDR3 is TGTGCCAGCACCCGGGACAGGGGGGCCACCTATGGCTACACCTTC.

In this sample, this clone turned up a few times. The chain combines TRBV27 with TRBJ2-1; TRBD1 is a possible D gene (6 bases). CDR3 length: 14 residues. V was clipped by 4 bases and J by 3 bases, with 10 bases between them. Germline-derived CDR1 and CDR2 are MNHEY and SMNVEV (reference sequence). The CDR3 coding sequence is TGTGCCAGCAGTTCCCAGGGGTTCTACAATGAGCAGTTCTTC. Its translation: CASSSQGFYNEQFF.

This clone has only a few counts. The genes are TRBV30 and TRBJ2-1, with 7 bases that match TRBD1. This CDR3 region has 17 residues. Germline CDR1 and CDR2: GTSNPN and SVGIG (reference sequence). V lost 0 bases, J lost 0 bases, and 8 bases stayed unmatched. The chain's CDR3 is CAWSVDRAFHSYNEQFF. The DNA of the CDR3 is TGTGCCTGGAGTGTAGACAGGGCCTTCCACTCCTACAATGAGCAGTTCTTC.

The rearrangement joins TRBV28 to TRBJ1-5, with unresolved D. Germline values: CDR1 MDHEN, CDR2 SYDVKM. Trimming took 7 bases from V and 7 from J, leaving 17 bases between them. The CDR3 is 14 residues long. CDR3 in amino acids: CASNIPQDGQPQHF. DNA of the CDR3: TGTGCCAGCAACATACCCCAGGATGGACAGCCCCAGCATTTT.

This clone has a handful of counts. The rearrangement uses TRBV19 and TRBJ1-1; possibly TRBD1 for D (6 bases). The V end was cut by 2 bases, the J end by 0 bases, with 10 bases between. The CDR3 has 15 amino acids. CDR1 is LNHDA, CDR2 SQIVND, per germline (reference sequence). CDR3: CASSIQDSMNTEAFF. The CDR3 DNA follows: TGTGCCAGTAGTATACAGGACAGCATGAACACTGAAGCTTTCTTT.